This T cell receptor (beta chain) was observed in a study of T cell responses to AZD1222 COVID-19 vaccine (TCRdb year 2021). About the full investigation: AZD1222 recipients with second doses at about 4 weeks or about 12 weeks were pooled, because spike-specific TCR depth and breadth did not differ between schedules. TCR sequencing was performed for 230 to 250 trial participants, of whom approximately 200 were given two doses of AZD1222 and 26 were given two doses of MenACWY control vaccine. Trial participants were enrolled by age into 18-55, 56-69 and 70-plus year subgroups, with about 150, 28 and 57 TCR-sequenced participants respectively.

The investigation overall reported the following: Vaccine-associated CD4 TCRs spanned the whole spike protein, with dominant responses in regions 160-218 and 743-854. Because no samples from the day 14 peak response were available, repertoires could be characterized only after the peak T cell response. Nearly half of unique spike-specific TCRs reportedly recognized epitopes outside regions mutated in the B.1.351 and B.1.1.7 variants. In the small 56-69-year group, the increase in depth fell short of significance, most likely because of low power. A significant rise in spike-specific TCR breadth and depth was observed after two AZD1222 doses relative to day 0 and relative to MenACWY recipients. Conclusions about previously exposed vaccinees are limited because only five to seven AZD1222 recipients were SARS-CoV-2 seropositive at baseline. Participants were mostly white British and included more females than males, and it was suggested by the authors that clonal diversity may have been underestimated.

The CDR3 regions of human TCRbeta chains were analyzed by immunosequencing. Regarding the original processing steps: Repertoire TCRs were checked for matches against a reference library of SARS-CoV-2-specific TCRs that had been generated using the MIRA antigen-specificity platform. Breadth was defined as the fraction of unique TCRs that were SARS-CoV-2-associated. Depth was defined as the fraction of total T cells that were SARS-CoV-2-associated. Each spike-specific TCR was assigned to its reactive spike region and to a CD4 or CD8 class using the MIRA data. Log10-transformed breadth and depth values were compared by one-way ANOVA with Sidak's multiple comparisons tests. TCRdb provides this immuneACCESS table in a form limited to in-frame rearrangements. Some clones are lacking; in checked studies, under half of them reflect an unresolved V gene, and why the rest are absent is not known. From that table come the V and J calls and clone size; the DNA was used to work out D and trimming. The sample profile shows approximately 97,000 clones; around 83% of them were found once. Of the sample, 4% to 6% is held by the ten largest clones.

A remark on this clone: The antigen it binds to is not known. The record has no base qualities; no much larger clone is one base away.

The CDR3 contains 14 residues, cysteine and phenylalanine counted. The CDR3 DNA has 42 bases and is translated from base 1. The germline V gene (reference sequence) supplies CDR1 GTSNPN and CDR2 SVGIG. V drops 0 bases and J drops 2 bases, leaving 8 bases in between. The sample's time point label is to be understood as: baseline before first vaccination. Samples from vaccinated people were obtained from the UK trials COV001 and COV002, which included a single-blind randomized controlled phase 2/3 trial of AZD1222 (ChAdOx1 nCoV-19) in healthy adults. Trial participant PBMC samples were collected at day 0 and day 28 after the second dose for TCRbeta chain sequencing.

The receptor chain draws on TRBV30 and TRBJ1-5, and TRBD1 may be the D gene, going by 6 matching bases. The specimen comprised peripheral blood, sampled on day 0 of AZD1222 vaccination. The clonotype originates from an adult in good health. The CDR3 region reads CAWSVHRGNQPQHF. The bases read TGTGCCTGGAGTGTACACAGGGGCAATCAGCCCCAGCATTTT. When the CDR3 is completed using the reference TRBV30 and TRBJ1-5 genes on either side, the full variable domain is SQTIHQWPATLVQPVGSPLSLECTVEGTSNPNLYWYRQAAGRGLQLLFYSVGIGQISSEVPQNLSASRPQDRQFILSSKKLLLSDSGFYLCAWSVHRGNQPQHFGDGTRLSIL.